These 27 T cell receptor beta chains share one sample of origin, sequenced in a study of control samples from healthy donors and cancer patients. Libraries were prepared by immunoSEQ multiplex PCR; TCRdb keeps only in-frame clonotypes and omits some of them. The table has 120,000 or so clones, just over 90% seen once. The sequencing input was PBMCs. These receptors were obtained from a man aged 45-65 years with head and neck cancer.

The rearrangement uses TRBV30 and TRBJ2-6; D is unclear. In germline, CDR1 is GTSNPN, CDR2 SVGIG (reference sequence). V lost 1 base and J lost 0, with 10 bases in between. CDR3 size: 16 residues. CDR3 protein: CAWSAEMLSGANVLTF. The CDR3 DNA reads TGTGCCTGGAGTGCCGAGATGCTCTCTGGGGCCAACGTCCTGACTTTC.

The chain carries TRBV5-4 and TRBJ2-1; TRBD1 might be the D (6 bases). From germline, CDR1 is SGHNT and CDR2 YYREEE (reference sequence). This CDR3 comprises 14 residues. V lost 0 bases, J lost 5 bases, and 9 bases lay in between. CDR3 in DNA: TGTGCCAGCAGCTTGGGGACAGAACACAATGAGCAGTTCTTC. Translated: CASSLGTEHNEQFF. Filled out from reference TRBV5-4 and TRBJ2-1, the complete variable domain reads ETGVTQSPTHLIKTRGQQVTLRCSSQSGHNTVSWYQQALGQGPQFIFQYYREEENGRGNFPPRFSGLQFPNYSSELNVNALELDDSALYLCASSLGTEHNEQFFGPGTRLTVL.

This clone was detected only once. The V gene is TRBV5-6, the J gene TRBJ2-7; 9 bases agree with TRBD1. The CDR3 runs 14 residues. Germline CDR1 SGHDT, CDR2 YYEEEE. The V and J ends lost 1 base and 5 bases, in that order; junction bases with no gene match: 4. This CDR3 is CASSLIGQGNEQYF. As DNA, the CDR3 is TGTGCCAGCAGCTTGATCGGACAGGGGAACGAGCAGTACTTC.

The V and J genes are TRBV28 and TRBJ1-1; D not resolved. The CDR3 is 15 amino acids. Between the trimmed V and J ends, which lost 10 bases and 0 bases, there was a span of 18 bases. From germline, CDR1 is MDHEN and CDR2 SYDVKM. CDR3 region: CATKRLVNMNTEAFF. The CDR3 coding sequence is TGTGCCACAAAGAGGCTGGTCAACATGAACACTGAAGCTTTCTTT.

The chain is built from TRBV11-2 and TRBJ2-7; no definite D call. Germline values: CDR1 SGHAT, CDR2 FQNNGV. Trimming took 1 base from V and 6 from J, leaving 4 bases between them. CDR3 size: 11 residues. The CDR3: CASSLGSEQYF. CDR3 DNA: TGTGCCAGCAGCTTAGGCTCCGAGCAGTACTTC. The full variable domain, its missing parts supplied by reference TRBV11-2 and TRBJ2-7, is EAGVAQSPRYKIIEKRQSVAFWCNPISGHATLYWYQQILGQGPKLLIQFQNNGVVDDSQLPKDRFSAERLKGVDSTLKIQPAKLEDSAVYLCASSLGSEQYFGPGTRLTVT.

This clone was counted only a few times. The chain employs TRBV28 and TRBJ1-6; D might be TRBD1 (5 bases). CDR1 is MDHEN and CDR2 is SYDVKM in the germline V gene. Trimming pared 6 bases from V and 2 bases from J, leaving 14 bases between. The CDR3 runs 16 residues. The CDR3 region has the DNA TGTGCCAGCAGCCCGACAGTCGGCGCCTATAATTCACCCCTCCACTTT. Translation gives CASSPTVGAYNSPLHF.

The chain uses TRBV6-4 and TRBJ1-5; no reliable D call. In germline, CDR1 is MRHNA, CDR2 SNTAGT. V was shortened by 3 bases and J by 7 bases, with 25 bases between the two germline ends. This CDR3 spans 18 amino acids. The DNA of the CDR3 is TGTGCCAGCAGTGAGTGGATAGAGGGCAGGCGGGGAAGACAGCCCCAGCATTTT. Encoded protein: CASSEWIEGRRGRQPQHF.

The V and J genes are TRBV15 and TRBJ2-7; weak D call: TRBD2 (6 bases). The CDR3 is 15 residues long. Trimming cost V 5 bases and J 2 bases, with 16 bases left between them. Per germline, CDR1 LNHNV and CDR2 YYDKDF (reference sequence). CDR3 nucleotides: TGTGCCACCAGCGGCGGGACGGCGCCTACCTACGAGCAGTACTTC. It encodes CATSGGTAPTYEQYF.

The genes are TRBV5-1 and TRBJ1-4, with TRBD1 as a possible D gene (5 bases). The CDR3 is 15 amino acids. V was cut by 4 bases and J by 8 bases, with 18 bases left in between. Germline V CDR1 and CDR2: SGHRS, YFSETQ. In DNA form, the CDR3 reads TGCGCCAGCAGCACCGGGGGACCTATTGGGGAAAAACTGTTTTTT. Translation: CASSTGGPIGEKLFF.

The chain's CDR3 is CAMGKEGARSADGYTF. CDR3 nucleotide sequence: TGTGCCATGGGTAAAGAGGGGGCGAGGTCGGCCGACGGCTACACCTTC. The chain joins TRBV21-1 to TRBJ1-2; TRBD1, as called in the table, went unchecked against the DNA. TRBV21-1 is reported as a pseudogene. This CDR3 is 16 amino acids long.

V and J are TRBV2 and TRBJ1-2; tentatively, D is TRBD1 (6 bases). CDR3 length: 15 residues. Germline-derived CDR1 and CDR2 are SNHLY and FYNNEI. V lost 5 bases, J lost 4 bases, and 17 bases lay in between. The DNA for the CDR3 is TGTGCCAGCAGTCCTACAGGGCGGGGTGGCTATGGCTACACCTTC. Translating it yields CASSPTGRGGYGYTF. Drawing the rest from reference TRBV2 and TRBJ1-2, the complete variable domain is EPEVTQTPSHQVTQMGQEVILRCVPISNHLYFYWYRQILGQKVEFLVSFYNNEISEKSEIFDDQFSVERPDGSNFTLKIRSTKLEDSAMYFCASSPTGRGGYGYTFGSGTRLTVV.

The chain recombines TRBV5-6 with TRBJ2-5, with 7 positions matching TRBD2. Looked up from germline, CDR1 is SGHDT and CDR2 is YYEEEE. This CDR3 has 15 residues. J was trimmed by 4 bases and V by 1 base; bases with no gene match: 7. For the CDR3, the DNA is TGTGCCAGCAGCTTGATTAGCGGGCTGGGAGAGACCCAGTACTTC. This gives the protein CASSLISGLGETQYF.

This chain connects TRBV6-6 to TRBJ1-1; 8 bases align to TRBD1. This CDR3 is built from 14 residues. Trimming cost V 4 bases and J 4 bases; bases outside gene matches: 5. CDR1 MNHNY and CDR2 SVGAGI come from the germline V gene (reference sequence). CDR3 loop: CASSSPDRVTEAFF. DNA of the CDR3: TGTGCCAGCAGTTCACCGGACAGGGTCACTGAAGCTTTCTTT.

The chain uses TRBV7-2 and TRBJ2-5; no firm D call. Germline V gene data show CDR1 as SGHTA and CDR2 as FQGNSA. CDR3 length: 17 amino acids. V was trimmed by 2 bases and J by 2 bases, leaving 18 bases between them. CDR3 loop: CASSLHPQATSQETQYF. CDR3 nucleotides: TGTGCCAGCAGCTTACACCCCCAGGCAACATCACAAGAGACCCAGTACTTC.

The chain recombines TRBV6-4 with TRBJ2-6; D remains unclear. CDR1 and CDR2 (germline): MRHNA, SNTAGT. V was shortened by 2 bases and J by 0 bases, with 5 bases between the two germline ends. The CDR3 totals 15 residues. The CDR3 loop reads CASSDTFSGANVLTF. Written as DNA, the CDR3 is TGTGCCAGCAGTGACACCTTCTCTGGGGCCAACGTCCTGACTTTC.

The chain has TRBV19 and TRBJ2-5; tentatively, D is TRBD2 (5 bases). The CDR3 loop spans 15 amino acids. V lost 4 bases and J lost 1, with 13 bases in between. CDR1 is LNHDA and CDR2 is SQIVND in the germline V gene (reference sequence). CDR3 residues: CASSTPGSPQETQYF. The CDR3 DNA follows: TGTGCCAGTAGTACCCCGGGGTCTCCCCAAGAGACCCAGTACTTC. Drawing the rest from reference TRBV19 and TRBJ2-5, the complete variable domain is DGGITQSPKYLFRKEGQNVTLSCEQNLNHDAMYWYRQDPGQGLRLIYYSQIVNDFQKGDIAEGYSVSREKKESFPLTVTSAQKNPTAFYLCASSTPGSPQETQYFGPGTRLLVL.

The rearrangement uses TRBV25-1 and TRBJ1-2; D not resolved. Germline V gene sequence: CDR1 MGHDK, CDR2 SYGVNS. V was shortened by 1 base and J by 2 bases, with 11 bases between the two germline ends. This CDR3 is 15 amino acids long. The CDR3 DNA reads TGTGCCAGCAGTGAATCTGGGGTTTGGAACTATGGCTACACCTTC. Translating it yields CASSESGVWNYGYTF.

This CDR3 is CASSWTGTSGTDTQYF. The CDR3 region has the DNA TGCGCCAGCAGCTGGACCGGGACTAGCGGCACAGATACGCAGTATTTT. The J gene is TRBJ2-3, the V gene TRBV5-1; 10 bases are shared with TRBD2. The CDR3 runs 16 residues. The V and J ends lost 3 bases and 1 base, in that order; junction bases with no gene match: 5. In germline, CDR1 is SGHRS, CDR2 YFSETQ.

The chain combines TRBV5-4 with TRBJ2-3, with D unresolved. Trimming took 3 bases from V and 2 from J, leaving 13 bases between them. The germline CDR1 and CDR2 sequences are SGHNT and YYREEE (reference sequence). This CDR3 region has 15 residues. The CDR3 DNA is TGTGCCAGCAGCTCGAAACGTTTAACCACAGATACGCAGTATTTT. This sequence encodes CASSSKRLTTDTQYF. Variable domain in full (rest from reference TRBV5-4 and TRBJ2-3): ETGVTQSPTHLIKTRGQQVTLRCSSQSGHNTVSWYQQALGQGPQFIFQYYREEENGRGNFPPRFSGLQFPNYSSELNVNALELDDSALYLCASSSKRLTTDTQYFGPGTRLTVL.

The CDR3 DNA is TGTGCCTGGAGACAGGGGTACTACAATGAGCAGTTCTTC. Its protein is CAWRQGYYNEQFF. The chain uses TRBV30 and TRBJ2-1; TRBD1 matches 7 bases. Germline assignment: CDR1 GTSNPN and CDR2 SVGIG (reference sequence). Losses at the gene ends were 3 bases for V and 3 bases for J; bases not matched to a gene: 2. This CDR3 is 13 amino acids long.

This clone was detected once. The chain has TRBV6-6 and TRBJ2-2; TRBD2 agrees at 7 bases. The germline gives CDR1 MNHNY, CDR2 SVGAGI (reference sequence). The CDR3 is made up of 15 amino acids. Trimming removed 2 bases from V and 5 bases from J; junction bases left unmatched: 5. The chain's CDR3 is CASSYDGEGTGELFF. The CDR3 DNA reads as TGTGCCAGCAGTTACGATGGGGAGGGGACCGGGGAGCTGTTTTTT.

The chain carries TRBV6-5 and TRBJ2-5; 10 nucleotides align to TRBD1. The CDR3 is 15 amino acids. Germline-derived CDR1 and CDR2 are MNHEY and SVGAGI. J was trimmed by 7 bases and V by 6 bases; bases with no gene match: 11. The CDR3 reads CASRSPWDRGVTQYF. The CDR3 coding sequence is TGTGCCAGCAGGTCCCCCTGGGACAGGGGCGTGACCCAGTACTTC.

This clone was detected a few times. This sequence joins TRBV5-1 and TRBJ1-2, with unresolved D. This CDR3 spans 13 amino acids. Germline CDR1 is SGHRS and CDR2 is YFSETQ. Between the trimmed V and J ends, which lost 4 bases and 4 bases, there was a span of 11 bases. This chain's CDR3 is CASSPGGGYGYTF. CDR3 bases: TGCGCCAGCAGCCCCGGAGGTGGCTATGGCTACACCTTC.

The gene calls are TRBV4-3 and TRBJ1-4, with a possible D match to TRBD1 (5 bases). Germline V gives CDR1 LGHNA, CDR2 YSLEER. The CDR3 is 13 amino acids. Trimming removed 1 base at V and 6 bases at J, with 6 bases between. Written as DNA, the CDR3 is TGCGCCAGCAGCCAAGCAGGGTATGAAAAACTGTTTTTT. Its protein is CASSQAGYEKLFF.

This chain connects TRBV7-7 to TRBJ2-1, with TRBD2 matching over 13 bases. Germline trimming cut 4 bases from V and 7 bases from J; bases unmatched to any gene: 4. Per the germline V gene, CDR1 is SSHAT and CDR2 is FNYEAQ (reference sequence). This CDR3 is built from 15 residues. CDR3: CASSSGLAGYNEQFF. The CDR3 DNA follows: TGTGCCAGCAGCTCGGGACTAGCGGGGTATAATGAGCAGTTCTTC. Full variable domain (missing parts from reference TRBV7-7 and TRBJ2-1): GAGVSQSPRYKVTKRGQDVTLRCDPISSHATLYWYQQALGQGPEFLTYFNYEAQPDKSGLPSDRFSAERPEGSISTLTIQRTEQRDSAMYRCASSSGLAGYNEQFFGPGTRLTVL.

The CDR3 sequence: CASSIPGRRRSNQPQHF. In nucleotides, the CDR3 is TGTGCCAGTAGTATCCCTGGTCGTAGACGTAGCAATCAGCCCCAGCATTTT. The chain joins TRBV19 to TRBJ1-5; the D is unclear. V was shortened by 3 bases and J by 0 bases, with 15 bases between the two germline ends. The CDR3 length is 17 residues. Germline-derived CDR1 and CDR2 are LNHDA and SQIVND (reference sequence).

The J gene is TRBJ2-5, the V gene TRBV18; TRBD2 matches at 12 bases. The CDR3 spans 14 residues. Germline-derived CDR1 and CDR2 are KGHSH and LQKENI. Germline trimming cut 5 bases from V and 3 bases from J; bases unmatched to any gene: 1. The CDR3 region is CASSTSGGKETQYF. As DNA, the CDR3 is TGTGCCAGCTCAACTAGCGGGGGGAAAGAGACCCAGTACTTC. The full variable domain, completed using reference TRBV18 and TRBJ2-5, is NAGVMQNPRHLVRRRGQEARLRCSPMKGHSHVYWYRQLPEEGLKFMVYLQKENIIDESGMPKERFSAEFPKEGPSILRIQQVVRGDSAAYFCASSTSGGKETQYFGPGTRLLVL.